A selection of T cell receptor beta chains follows, all from one sample in a study of early T cells in non-severe SARS-CoV-2 infection. Each CDR3 protein is one row after TCRdb ran MiXCR on the 5' RACE reads. Counted here are under 85,000 distinct CDR3 sequences, 12% occurring once; the ten biggest clones make up 5% to 8%. Sequences were obtained from whole blood. These receptors came from an adult who was a healthcare worker with PCR-confirmed SARS-CoV-2 infection or an uninfected control (not recorded which). The CDR3 runs from the conserved cysteine through the conserved F or W. The D gene is left open where the match is weak. Some rows mark clone size as missing; the rest say once, few, many or name a class of expanded clone.

V gene: TRBV20-1
D gene: TRBD1
J gene: TRBJ2-7
CDR3 length: 13
clone size: .
CDR3 protein: CSATTGGRNEQYF
CDR3 DNA: TGCAGTGCCACGACAGGGGGGAGGAACGAGCAGTACTTC

V gene: TRBV7-8
D gene: .
J gene: TRBJ2-1
CDR3 length: 15
clone size: few
CDR3 protein: CASSPRLGSYNEQFF
CDR3 DNA: TGTGCCAGCAGCCCGAGACTGGGATCCTACAATGAGCAGTTCTTC

V gene: TRBV10-3
D gene: TRBD1
J gene: TRBJ2-1
CDR3 length: 16
clone size: many
CDR3 protein: CAISEGGQGSYNEQFF
CDR3 DNA: TGTGCCATCAGTGAAGGGGGACAGGGCTCCTACAATGAGCAGTTCTTC

V gene: TRBV7-8
D gene: .
J gene: TRBJ1-4
CDR3 length: 15
clone size: few
CDR3 protein: CASSPPGARNEKLFF
CDR3 DNA: TGTGCCAGCAGCCCCCCGGGGGCTCGTAATGAAAAACTGTTTTTT

V gene: TRBV6-5
D gene: .
J gene: TRBJ2-2
CDR3 length: 16
clone size: few
CDR3 protein: CASSYSSGANTGELFF
CDR3 DNA: TGTGCCAGCAGTTACTCGTCAGGGGCGAACACCGGGGAGCTGTTTTTT

V gene: TRBV20-1
D gene: TRBD1
J gene: TRBJ1-3
CDR3 length: 16
clone size: few
CDR3 protein: CSASGARGTVGNTIYF
CDR3 DNA: TGCAGTGCTAGTGGAGCCCGCGGGACAGTCGGAAACACCATATATTTT

V gene: TRBV6-2/TRBV6-3
D gene: .
J gene: TRBJ1-2
CDR3 length: 13
clone size: many
CDR3 protein: CASRKTSIYGYTF
CDR3 DNA: TGTGCCAGCAGAAAAACGTCGATATATGGCTACACCTTC

V gene: TRBV3-1
D gene: .
J gene: TRBJ1-2
CDR3 length: 13
clone size: .
CDR3 protein: CASSPGEEYGYTF
CDR3 DNA: TGTGCCAGCAGTCCAGGTGAAGAATATGGCTACACCTTC

V gene: TRBV18
D gene: .
J gene: TRBJ2-7
CDR3 length: 13
clone size: many
CDR3 protein: CASSTGQPYEQYF
CDR3 DNA: TGTGCCAGCTCAACCGGACAACCCTACGAGCAGTACTTC

V gene: TRBV18
D gene: .
J gene: TRBJ1-1
CDR3 length: 13
clone size: .
CDR3 protein: CASSPLEGQGAFF
CDR3 DNA: TGTGCCAGCTCACCACTAGAAGGGCAGGGAGCTTTCTTT

V gene: TRBV29-1
D gene: TRBD1
J gene: TRBJ2-3
CDR3 length: 14
clone size: .
CDR3 protein: CSVVAGGRLDTQYF
CDR3 DNA: TGCAGCGTTGTGGCAGGGGGCAGGTTAGATACGCAGTATTTT

V gene: TRBV21-1
D gene: .
J gene: TRBJ2-5
CDR3 length: 14
clone size: .
CDR3 protein: CASSKFLYQETQYF
CDR3 DNA: TGTGCCAGCAGCAAATTTTTGTACCAAGAGACCCAGTACTTC

V gene: TRBV20-1
D gene: TRBD1
J gene: TRBJ1-2
CDR3 length: 13
clone size: many
CDR3 protein: CSARQGENYGYTF
CDR3 DNA: TGCAGTGCTAGACAGGGGGAGAACTATGGCTACACCTTC

V gene: TRBV5-1
D gene: TRBD2
J gene: TRBJ2-1
CDR3 length: 15
clone size: .
CDR3 protein: CASGTSGSSYNEQFF
CDR3 DNA: TGCGCCAGCGGAACAAGCGGGAGCTCCTACAATGAGCAGTTCTTC

V gene: TRBV15
D gene: TRBD1
J gene: TRBJ1-2
CDR3 length: 15
clone size: many
CDR3 protein: CATSLRTGVNYGYTF
CDR3 DNA: TGTGCCACCAGCTTAAGGACAGGAGTAAACTATGGCTACACCTTC

V gene: TRBV2
D gene: TRBD2
J gene: TRBJ2-1
CDR3 length: 16
clone size: many
CDR3 protein: CASSGTKFLSYNEQFF
CDR3 DNA: TGTGCCAGCAGCGGGACTAAATTCCTCTCCTACAATGAGCAGTTCTTC

V gene: TRBV27
D gene: .
J gene: TRBJ2-1
CDR3 length: 15
clone size: .
CDR3 protein: CASSLSVTPYNEQFF
CDR3 DNA: TGTGCCAGCAGTTTATCGGTTACGCCCTACAATGAGCAGTTCTTC